The rows below give T cell receptor beta chains drawn from one sample of a study of siplizumab effects on memory and regulatory T cells. Data came from immunoSEQ multiplex PCR; TCRdb stores just in-frame clones and leaves some out. The sample includes 95,000 to 110,000 clones, roughly 92% of them seen just once. Sequencing used Tregs sorted from blood. These receptors came from a human donor in good health. Each CDR3 is given with its conserved first and last residue. A D gene is named only where the DNA matches it firmly. The size of a clone is reported for some rows only, either as once, few or many, or as a class for expanded clones.

TRBJ2-7 | TRBV23-1 | NA | NA | CASSQFSGFNYEQYF | TGCGCCAGCAGTCAATTTTCTGGGTTCAACTACGAGCAGTACTTC
TRBJ1-5 | TRBV2 | NA | NA | CASSEGPLRQPQHF | TGTGCCAGCAGTGAGGGCCCCCTAAGGCAGCCCCAGCATTTT
TRBJ2-3 | TRBV18 | TRBD2 | NA | CASSPREGITDTQYF | TGTGCCAGCTCACCACGGGAGGGGATCACAGATACGCAGTATTTT
TRBJ1-2 | TRBV7-8 | NA | NA | CASSLSSGAYGYTF | TGTGCCAGCAGCTTATCGTCAGGGGCCTATGGCTACACCTTC
TRBJ1-1 | TRBV19 | NA | NA | CASSTKGFNTEAFF | TGTGCCAGTAGTACAAAGGGGTTTAACACTGAAGCTTTCTTT
TRBJ1-2 | TRBV5-4 | TRBD1 | NA | CASSLGQGAGYTF | TGTGCCAGCAGCTTGGGGCAGGGGGCTGGCTACACCTTC
TRBJ2-1 | TRBV6-5 | NA | NA | CASRILASSYNEQFF | TGTGCCAGCAGGATCCTAGCGAGCTCCTACAATGAGCAGTTCTTC
TRBJ1-2 | TRBV5-1 | NA | once | CASRDGHVYGYTF | TGCGCCAGCAGGGACGGCCATGTCTATGGCTACACCTTC
TRBJ1-6 | TRBV6-5 | NA | NA | CASKQGNDNSPLHF | TGTGCCAGCAAGCAAGGAAACGATAATTCACCCCTCCACTTT
TRBJ1-3 | TRBV6-1 | TRBD1 | NA | CATRGAGNTIYF | TGTGCCACCAGGGGGGCAGGAAACACCATATATTTT
TRBJ2-7 | TRBV14 | NA | once | CASSQVALYEQYF | TGTGCCAGCAGCCAAGTGGCACTCTACGAGCAGTACTTC
TRBJ1-4 | TRBV19 | NA | NA | CASSPIDSEKLFF | TGTGCCAGTAGTCCGATCGACAGTGAAAAACTGTTTTTT
TRBJ2-3 | TRBV7-2 | NA | NA | CASSFGEMGTNTQYF | TGTGCCAGCAGCTTCGGGGAAATGGGCACGAATACGCAGTATTTT
TRBJ2-4 | TRBV4-1 | NA | NA | CASSQDSTQGAAKNIQYF | TGCGCCAGCAGCCAAGATTCGACCCAGGGAGCAGCCAAAAACATTCAGTACTTC
TRBJ2-2 | TRBV5-1 | NA | NA | CASSFYSTGELFF | TGCGCCAGCAGCTTTTACAGCACCGGGGAGCTGTTTTTT
TRBJ1-6 | TRBV11-1 | NA | NA | CASSLAGLGNSPLHF | TGTGCCAGCAGCTTAGCGGGATTGGGTAATTCACCCCTCCACTTT
TRBJ2-3 | TRBV27 | TRBD1 | NA | CASSPAGGTDTQYF | TGTGCCAGCAGTCCTGCAGGGGGTACAGATACGCAGTATTTT
TRBJ1-2 | TRBV6-1 | NA | NA | CASSQQGGLSGYTF | TGTGCCAGCAGCCAACAGGGTGGTTTGTCTGGCTACACCTTC
TRBJ2-3 | TRBV2 | NA | NA | CASSLTLNKGDTQYF | TGTGCCAGCAGCCTGACTCTCAATAAAGGGGATACGCAGTATTTT
TRBJ2-2 | TRBV18 | NA | once | CASSPPGKSATGELFF | TGTGCCAGCTCACCACCGGGGAAGTCTGCAACCGGGGAGCTGTTTTTT
TRBJ1-1 | TRBV6-5 | NA | once | CASSYSGGPVTEAFF | TGTGCCAGCAGTTACTCTGGGGGCCCAGTCACTGAAGCTTTCTTT
TRBJ1-2 | TRBV5-1 | TRBD1 | NA | CASSWDRGNGYTF | TGCGCCAGCAGCTGGGACAGGGGAAATGGCTACACCTTC
TRBJ1-2 | TRBV5-1 | TRBD1 | NA | CASSFDRGPYGYTF | TGCGCCAGCAGCTTTGACAGGGGGCCCTATGGCTACACCTTC
TRBJ2-3 | TRBV29-1 | NA | NA | CSVEGGPGTDTQYF | TGCAGCGTTGAAGGGGGGCCGGGAACGGATACGCAGTATTTT
TRBJ1-4 | TRBV7-9 | NA | few | CASSLARQMDEKLFF | TGTGCCAGCAGCTTAGCGCGGCAGATGGATGAAAAACTGTTTTTT
TRBJ2-1 | TRBV5-1 | NA | NA | CASSLPLTAYNEQFF | TGCGCCAGCAGCTTGCCCCTTACGGCCTACAATGAGCAGTTCTTC
TRBJ2-1 | TRBV30 | TRBD2 | NA | CASARTSWYNEQFF | TGTGCCTCAGCGCGGACTAGCTGGTACAATGAGCAGTTCTTC
TRBJ1-5 | TRBV6-5 | NA | NA | CASGQIDQPQHF | TGTGCCAGCGGGCAGATTGATCAGCCCCAGCATTTT
TRBJ1-2 | TRBV29-1 | NA | NA | CSVEDFERGFNGYTF | TGCAGCGTTGAAGATTTTGAAAGGGGGTTTAATGGCTACACCTTC
TRBJ1-2 | TRBV7-8 | TRBD1 | NA | CASSLGTGGGYTF | TGTGCCAGCAGCTTAGGGACAGGCGGGGGCTACACCTTC
TRBJ2-7 | TRBV9 | TRBD2 | NA | CASSPSPISGGPLEQYF | TGTGCCAGCAGCCCATCCCCAATTAGCGGGGGCCCCCTCGAGCAGTACTTC
TRBJ1-1 | TRBV5-5 | NA | NA | CASSFMAGITEAFF | TGTGCCAGCAGCTTCATGGCGGGAATCACTGAAGCTTTCTTT
TRBJ2-5 | TRBV5-6 | NA | NA | CASSLKGTETQYF | TGTGCCAGCAGCTTGAAGGGGACGGAGACCCAGTACTTC
TRBJ1-2 | TRBV4-1 | TRBD1 | few | CASSHVEDRGNYGYTF | TGCGCCAGCAGCCATGTTGAGGACAGGGGAAACTATGGCTACACCTTC
TRBJ2-4 | TRBV19 | TRBD2 | NA | CASSRLAGNLAKNIQYF | TGTGCCAGTAGCCGGCTAGCGGGGAATCTAGCCAAAAACATTCAGTACTTC
TRBJ1-2 | TRBV5-1 | NA | NA | CASSLDDTGYGYTF | TGCGCCAGCAGCTTGGATGACACGGGCTATGGCTACACCTTC
TRBJ1-1 | TRBV18 | NA | NA | CASSRERGEAFF | TGTGCCAGCTCACGCGAGCGGGGTGAAGCTTTCTTT
TRBJ1-2 | TRBV4-1 | TRBD1 | NA | CASSPRQGAGGYTF | TGCGCCAGCAGCCCGCGACAGGGGGCAGGGGGCTACACCTTC
TRBJ1-2 | TRBV13 | NA | once | CASSLGAGAYGYTF | TGTGCCAGCAGCTTAGGCGCAGGGGCCTATGGCTACACCTTC
TRBJ1-2 | TRBV30 | TRBD1 | NA | CALGQGTFYGYTF | TGTGCCTTAGGACAGGGGACCTTTTATGGCTACACCTTC
TRBJ1-6 | TRBV5-5 | NA | NA | CASSYTSSRNNSPLHF | TGTGCCAGCAGCTACACGTCGTCTCGGAATAATTCACCCCTCCACTTT
TRBJ1-2 | TRBV19 | NA | NA | CASSIVVLTGGYTF | TGTGCCAGTAGTATAGTGGTACTTACCGGCGGCTACACCTTC
TRBJ2-7 | TRBV27 | NA | NA | CASRRTVLYEQYF | TGTGCCAGCAGGAGGACGGTGCTCTACGAGCAGTACTTC
TRBJ2-5 | TRBV5-6 | NA | NA | CASSLFGSEETQYF | TGTGCCAGCAGCTTGTTCGGCTCCGAAGAGACCCAGTACTTC
TRBJ1-2 | TRBV7-2 | TRBD1 | NA | CASSFGTVKGYTF | TGTGCCAGCAGCTTCGGGACAGTGAAAGGCTACACCTTC
TRBJ1-1 | TRBV30 | NA | NA | CAWSVPNSLEAFF | TGTGCCTGGAGTGTACCCAACAGCCTTGAAGCTTTCTTT
TRBJ2-1 | TRBV5-1 | NA | NA | CASSSGLEQFF | TGCGCCAGCAGCTCAGGACTAGAGCAGTTCTTC
TRBJ1-4 | TRBV11-2 | NA | NA | CASSLPLGGEKLFF | TGTGCCAGCAGCTTACCCCTGGGAGGAGAAAAACTGTTTTTT
TRBJ2-2 | TRBV6-1 | NA | NA | CASSAQRVTGELFF | TGTGCCAGCAGTGCCCAGAGGGTCACCGGGGAGCTGTTTTTT
TRBJ2-7 | TRBV11-2 | NA | once | CASSLDLAWGVAYEQYF | TGTGCCAGCAGCTTAGATCTCGCTTGGGGTGTTGCCTACGAGCAGTACTTC
TRBJ2-3 | TRBV5-4 | TRBD1 | NA | CASSGDRAGGADTQYF | TGTGCCAGCAGCGGTGACAGGGCCGGCGGTGCAGATACGCAGTATTTT